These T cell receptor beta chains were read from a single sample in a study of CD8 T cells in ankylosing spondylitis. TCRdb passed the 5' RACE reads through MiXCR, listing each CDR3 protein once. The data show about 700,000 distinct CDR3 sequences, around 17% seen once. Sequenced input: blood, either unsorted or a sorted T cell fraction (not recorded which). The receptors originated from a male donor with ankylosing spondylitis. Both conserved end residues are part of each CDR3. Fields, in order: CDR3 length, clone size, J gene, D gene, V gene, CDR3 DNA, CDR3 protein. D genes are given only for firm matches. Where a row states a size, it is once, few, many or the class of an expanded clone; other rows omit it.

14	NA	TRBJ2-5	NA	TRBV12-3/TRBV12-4	TGTGCCAGCAGTTTCCAACAGAACCAAGAGACCCAGTACTTC	CASSFQQNQETQYF
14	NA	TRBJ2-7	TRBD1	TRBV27	TGTGCCAGCAGTTTATCCGGACAGGGGTCCCCTGTCCACTTC	CASSLSGQGSPVHF
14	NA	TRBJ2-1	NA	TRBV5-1	TGCGCCAGCAGCACAGGGCTCCGGGGGAATGAGCAGTTCTTC	CASSTGLRGNEQFF
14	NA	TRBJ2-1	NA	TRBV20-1	TGCAGTGCTGCACGACTAGACACTAGGAATGAGCAGTTCTTC	CSAARLDTRNEQFF
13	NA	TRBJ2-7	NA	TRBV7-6	TGTGCCAGCAGCTCGCCATTATCACCCGAGCAGTACTTC	CASSSPLSPEQYF
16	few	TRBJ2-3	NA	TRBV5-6	TGTGCCAGCAGCTTTACCGTCGGCTTCGGGGCAGATACGCAGTATTTT	CASSFTVGFGADTQYF
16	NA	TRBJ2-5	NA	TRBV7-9	TGTGCCAGCAGCTCTTTACTTAACAGGGTCCAAGAGACCCAGTACTTC	CASSSLLNRVQETQYF
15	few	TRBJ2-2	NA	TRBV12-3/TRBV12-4	TGTGCCAGCAGTGGGCCGGGACAAAAAACCGGGGAGCTGTTTTTT	CASSGPGQKTGELFF
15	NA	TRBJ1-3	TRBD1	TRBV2	TGTGCCAGCAGTGCACAGGGGGTGTCTGGAAACACCATATATTTT	CASSAQGVSGNTIYF
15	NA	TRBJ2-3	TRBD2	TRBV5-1	TGCGCCAGCAGCGACACTAGCGGGAGCGTCGGGGCGCAGTATTTT	CASSDTSGSVGAQYF
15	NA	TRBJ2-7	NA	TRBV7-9	TGTGCCAGCACTGGATTAGGGGGGCCAGCCTACGAGCAGTACTTC	CASTGLGGPAYEQYF
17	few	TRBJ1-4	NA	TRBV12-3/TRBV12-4	TGTGCCAGCAGTGGGATAGAATATCGGGCAGAAAATGAAAAACTGTTTTTT	CASSGIEYRAENEKLFF
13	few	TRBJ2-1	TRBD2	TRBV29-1	TGCAGCGTGCTAGCGGGAACCTACAATGAGCAGTTCTTC	CSVLAGTYNEQFF
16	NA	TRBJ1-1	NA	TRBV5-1	TGCGCCAGCAGCTTGGTATTGGGGCCGAAAAAGACTGAAGCTTTCTTT	CASSLVLGPKKTEAFF
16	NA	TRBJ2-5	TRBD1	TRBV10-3	TGTGCCATCAGTGACGGGGGGACAGGGCTACAAGAGACCCAGTACTTC	CAISDGGTGLQETQYF
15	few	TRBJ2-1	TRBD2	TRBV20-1	TGCAGTGCTATCGAGACTAGCGGGGGTTACAATGAGCAGTTCTTC	CSAIETSGGYNEQFF
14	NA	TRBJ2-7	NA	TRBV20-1	TGCAGTGCTAGGGGGACGGGGGATTATAGCGAGCAGTACTTC	CSARGTGDYSEQYF
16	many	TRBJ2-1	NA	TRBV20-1	TGCAGTTCTCAGGGGAGGGCCCCCTACTCCTACAATGAGCAGTTCTTC	CSSQGRAPYSYNEQFF
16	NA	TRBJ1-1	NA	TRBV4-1	TGCGCCAGCAGCCAAGGGCGGGCGGGGGTGAACACTGAAGCTTTCTTT	CASSQGRAGVNTEAFF
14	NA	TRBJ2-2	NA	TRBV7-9	TGTGCCAGCGGCTCCAGGTCGAACACCGGGGAGCTGTTTTTT	CASGSRSNTGELFF
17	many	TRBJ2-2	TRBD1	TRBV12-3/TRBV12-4	TGTGCCAGCAACCCCTCAACCGGGACAGGGATGTTTAGGGAGCTGTTTTTT	CASNPSTGTGMFRELFF
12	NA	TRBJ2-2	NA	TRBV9	TGTGCCAGCAGCGTAGGGAATGGGGAGCTGTTTTTT	CASSVGNGELFF
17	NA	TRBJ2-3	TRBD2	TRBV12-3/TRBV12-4	TGTGCCAGCAGTTTTTTTTCGCGGGAGGGTTATACAGATACGCAGTATTTT	CASSFFSREGYTDTQYF
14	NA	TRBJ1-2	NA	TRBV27	TGTGCCAGCAGTTTTTCCGACAGTGCCTATGGCTACACCTTC	CASSFSDSAYGYTF
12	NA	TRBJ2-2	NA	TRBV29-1	TGCAGCGTTGTGTGGGGCACCGGGGAGCTGTTTTTT	CSVVWGTGELFF
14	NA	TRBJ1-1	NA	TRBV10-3	TGTGCCATCAGTGGATCGGGGGGGGACACTGAAGCTTTCTTT	CAISGSGGDTEAFF
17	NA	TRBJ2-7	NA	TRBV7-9	TGTGCCAGCAGCTTAAAAGGGGGCGGGAGTACGAAGAACGAGCAGTACTTC	CASSLKGGGSTKNEQYF
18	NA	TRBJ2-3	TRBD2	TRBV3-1	TGTGCCAGCAGAGGCCCCCCACTAGCGGGGGGGCACTCAGATACGCAGTATTTT	CASRGPPLAGGHSDTQYF
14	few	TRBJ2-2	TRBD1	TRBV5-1	TGCGCCAGCAGCTGGGACAGGGGAAACGGGGAGCTGTTTTTT	CASSWDRGNGELFF
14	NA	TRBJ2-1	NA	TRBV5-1	TGCGCCAGCAGCTTGGGGCCTTCTAGCAATGAGCAGTTCTTC	CASSLGPSSNEQFF
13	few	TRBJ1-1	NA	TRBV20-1	TGCAGCGGTTATGAGGGGCCGGGCACTGAAGCTTTCTTT	CSGYEGPGTEAFF
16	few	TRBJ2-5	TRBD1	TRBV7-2	TGTGCCAGCAGCCCCCCCGGGTCCAGGGGGCCAAAGACCCAGTACTTC	CASSPPGSRGPKTQYF
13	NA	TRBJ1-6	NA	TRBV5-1	TGCGCCAGCAGTCCTACGGGACGATCACCCCTCCACTTT	CASSPTGRSPLHF
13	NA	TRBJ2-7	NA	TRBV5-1	TGCGCCAGCAGCTTACAGGGAGCCCACGAGCAGTACTTC	CASSLQGAHEQYF
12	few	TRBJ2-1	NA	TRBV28	TGTGCCAGCAGTTTATATATAGATGAGCAGTTCTTC	CASSLYIDEQFF
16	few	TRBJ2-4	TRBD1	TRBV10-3	TGTGCCATCAGTGACCCACAGGGGGCCGACGGCAACATTCAGTACTTC	CAISDPQGADGNIQYF
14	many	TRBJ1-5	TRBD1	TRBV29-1	TGCAGCGTCACAGGGGGAAATGGCAATCAGCCCCAGCATTTT	CSVTGGNGNQPQHF
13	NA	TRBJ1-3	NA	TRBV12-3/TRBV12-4	TGTGCCAGCACGGGGGGCTTTGGAAACACCATATATTTT	CASTGGFGNTIYF
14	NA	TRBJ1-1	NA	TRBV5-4	TGTGCCAGCAGCTTGGTGCAGGGGAGCACTGAAGCTTTCTTT	CASSLVQGSTEAFF
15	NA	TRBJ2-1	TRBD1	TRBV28	TGTGCCAGCAGTTTATGGACAGGGGGACTTCTCGAGCAGTTCTTC	CASSLWTGGLLEQFF
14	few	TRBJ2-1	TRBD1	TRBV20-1	TGCAGTGCTGGCTTACAGGGGGCATACAATGAGCAGTTCTTC	CSAGLQGAYNEQFF
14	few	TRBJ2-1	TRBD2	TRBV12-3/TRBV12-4	TGTGCCAGCAGTTTAGGCGGGGGGGCGAATAAGCAGTTCTTC	CASSLGGGANKQFF
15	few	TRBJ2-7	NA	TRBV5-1	TGCGCCAGCAGCTTGGGAGGGCCCGGGCCCTACGAGCAGTACTTC	CASSLGGPGPYEQYF
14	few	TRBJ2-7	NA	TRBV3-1	TGTGCCAGCAGCCAGGGGCGGGTCTCCTACGAGCAGTACTTC	CASSQGRVSYEQYF
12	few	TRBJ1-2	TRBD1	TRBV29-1	TGCAGCGTTGGGGACAGGGAGGTTGGCTACACCTTC	CSVGDREVGYTF
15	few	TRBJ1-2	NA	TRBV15	TGTGCCACCAGCAGGACAGGATATTCTAACTATGGCTACACCTTC	CATSRTGYSNYGYTF
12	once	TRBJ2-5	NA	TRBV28	TGTGCCAGCTGTCGGGACCCCCGGGCCCAGTACTTC	CASCRDPRAQYF
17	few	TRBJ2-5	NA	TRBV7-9	TGTGCCAGCAGCACAGGCCCCGTCACTAGGAACCAAGAGACCCAGTACTTC	CASSTGPVTRNQETQYF
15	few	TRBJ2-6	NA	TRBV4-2	TGTGCCAGCAGCCCCGACGGTAGCGGGGCCAACGTCCTGACTTTC	CASSPDGSGANVLTF
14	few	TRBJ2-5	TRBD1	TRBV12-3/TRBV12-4	TGTGCCAGCAGCGACGGGACAGGGGGCGAGACCCAGTACTTC	CASSDGTGGETQYF
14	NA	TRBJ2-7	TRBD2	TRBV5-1	TGCGCCAGCAGGACTAGCGGGGGACCCTACGAGCAGTACTTC	CASRTSGGPYEQYF